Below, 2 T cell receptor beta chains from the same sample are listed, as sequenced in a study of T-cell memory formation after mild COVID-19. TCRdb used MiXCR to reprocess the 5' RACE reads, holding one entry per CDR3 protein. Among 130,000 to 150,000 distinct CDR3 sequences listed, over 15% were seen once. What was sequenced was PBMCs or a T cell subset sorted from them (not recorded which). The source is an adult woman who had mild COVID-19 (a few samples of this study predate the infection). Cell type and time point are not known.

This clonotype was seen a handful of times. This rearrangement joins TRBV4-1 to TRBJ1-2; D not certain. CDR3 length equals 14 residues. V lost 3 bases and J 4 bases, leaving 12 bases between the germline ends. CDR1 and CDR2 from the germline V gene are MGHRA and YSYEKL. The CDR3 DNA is TGCGCCAGCAGCCAGGCCGGGATTTTCTATGGCTACACCTTC. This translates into CASSQAGIFYGYTF.

Written as DNA, the CDR3 is TGTGCCATCAGCAGGACTAGCGGGGGGGCGGCAGAGACCCAGTACTTC. Translating gives CAISRTSGGAAETQYF. This rearrangement joins TRBV10-3 to TRBJ2-5, with 15 bases lining up with TRBD2. V shed 6 bases and J 4 bases; nucleotides not matched to a gene: 6. Germline V lookup: CDR1 ENHRY, CDR2 SYGVKD. This CDR3 spans 16 amino acids.